This T cell receptor beta chain was profiled in a study of cytomegalovirus exposure and HLA in healthy donors. Overall study results and limits: Upon later analysis, TCR association rates were observed to vary by HLA locus, being highest for DRB1 and lowest for HLA-C.

To note about this clone: Its antigen remains unknown.

This PCR relied on a set of 60 Vbeta primers and 13 Jbeta primers. Here immunoSEQ multiplex PCR was the method, and the copy in TCRdb shows in-frame clones only, minus some. The sample contains 100,000 or so clones, less than 85% of which appear only once. The CDR3 has 14 amino acids. CDR1 is MNHEY and CDR2 is SVGAGI in the germline V gene. The V gene lost 5 bases and the J gene lost 6 bases, with 16 bases spanning the gap. The chain carries TRBV6-5 and TRBJ1-1; possible D gene TRBD1, 6 bases. The sequenced sample was PBMCs. The receptor was isolated from a man in his forties in good health and CMV-seropositive. DNA for the CDR3: TGTGCCAGCAGTCCTCGTAGGGGGAGCGCTGAAGCTTTCTTT. It encodes CASSPRRGSAEAFF.